These 6 T cell receptor beta chains share one sample of origin, sequenced in a study of CD8+CD57+ T cells in acquired aplastic anemia. Genomic DNA was employed as the template in profiling TCR beta VDJ and CDR3. TCRdb ran MiXCR on the reads and lists one entry per CDR3 protein. The sample lists 42,000 or so distinct CDR3 sequences; 68% were seen once. The sequenced material came from sorted CD4+, CD8+, or CD8+CD57+ T cells (not recorded which) from PBMCs. These receptors all come from a human donor in good health, serving as a control.

This clonotype was detected a few times. V is TRBV15 and J is TRBJ2-7; 7 nucleotides align to TRBD1. J was trimmed by 3 bases and V by 1 base; bases with no gene match: 3. Germline assignment: CDR1 LNHNV and CDR2 YYDKDF (reference sequence). CDR3 length: 14 amino acids. The CDR3 loop reads CATSRVGTDYEQYF. DNA for the CDR3: TGTGCCACCAGCAGAGTAGGGACAGACTACGAGCAGTACTTC.

The CDR3 nucleotides are TGTGCCATCAGGAGAAACCGGGACAGGGTAGATGAGCAGTTCTTC. This codes for CAIRRNRDRVDEQFF. This chain links TRBV10-3 with TRBJ2-1; TRBD1 matches 9 bases. Germline V gives CDR1 ENHRY, CDR2 SYGVKD. CDR3 length: 15 amino acids. J was trimmed by 8 bases and V by 6 bases; bases with no gene match: 11.

The V call is TRBV7-6, the J call TRBJ2-3; 8 bases agree with TRBD2. V trimming: 5 bases; J trimming: 5 bases; junction bases outside the gene matches: 9. Germline CDR1 SGHVS, CDR2 FNYEAQ. This CDR3 has 15 amino acids. The CDR3 coding sequence is TGTGCCAGCAGCCTGCGGCGGGGGGCCGGAGATACGCAGTATTTT. This translates into CASSLRRGAGDTQYF.

This clonotype was seen a single time. This chain joins TRBV10-3 and TRBJ2-1, with TRBD2 identical over 11 bases. The CDR3 length is 16 residues. V was clipped by 4 bases and J by 4 bases; unmatched bases: 6. Germline V gene data show CDR1 as ENHRY and CDR2 as SYGVKD. The CDR3 loop reads CAISAPTSGGYNEQFF. The CDR3 nucleotides are TGTGCCATCAGTGCCCCTACTAGCGGGGGATACAATGAGCAGTTCTTC.

This clonotype was recorded a few times. The gene calls are TRBV7-9 and TRBJ2-7, with D possibly being TRBD1 (6 bases). Trimming took 0 bases from V and 3 from J, leaving 6 bases between them. CDR1 SEHNR and CDR2 FQNEAQ come from the germline V gene (reference sequence). The CDR3 sequence is 13 residues long. In DNA form, the CDR3 reads TGTGCCAGCAGCTTAGCAGGGGGCTACGAGCAGTACTTC. Residues: CASSLAGGYEQYF.

V is TRBV2 and J is TRBJ2-7, with 8 bases fitting TRBD1. Unmatched junction bases numbered 10, after V lost 6 bases and J lost 0 bases. Germline values: CDR1 SNHLY, CDR2 FYNNEI. This CDR3 has 16 amino acids. Here the CDR3 DNA reads TGTGCCAGCAGAGGCAGGGGGCTGAAAAGCTCCTACGAGCAGTACTTC. Amino acids: CASRGRGLKSSYEQYF.